The 5 T cell receptor beta chains presented below share a single source sample, sequenced in a study of cytomegalovirus exposure and HLA in healthy donors. Both 60 Vbeta primers and 13 Jbeta primers went into the PCR. The data were produced by immunoSEQ multiplex PCR, yet TCRdb's version contains in-frame clones alone and is incomplete. The table lists roughly 100,000 clones, over 55% of them singletons. Sample: PBMCs. These receptors originate from a female donor in good health and CMV-seronegative.

V and J are TRBV21-1 and TRBJ2-2; TRBD1 is the table's D call and was not checked against the DNA. TRBV21-1 is a documented pseudogene. The CDR3 contains 17 residues. CDR3 bases: TGTGCCAGCAGCACCCCAAGTACCAGGGGGAACACCGGGGAGCTGTTTTTT. Translating it yields CASSTPSTRGNTGELFF.

The rearrangement links TRBV4-1 to TRBJ2-7; D unclear. CDR3 length: 11 amino acids. Germline CDR1 and CDR2: MGHRA and YSYEKL. V was shortened by 5 bases and J by 3 bases, with 5 bases between the two germline ends. The CDR3, as DNA: TGCGCCAGCAGCTCCCACTACGAGCAGTACTTC. Residues: CASSSHYEQYF.

In this sample, this clone turned up many times. The chain combines TRBV6-5 with TRBJ1-1; 9 bases map to TRBD1. The CDR3 loop spans 13 amino acids. V gave up 6 bases and J gave up 4 bases; unmatched junction bases: 3. In germline, CDR1 is MNHEY, CDR2 SVGAGI. The CDR3, as DNA: TGTGCCAGCAGCCGACAGGGGGGCACTGAAGCTTTCTTT. It encodes CASSRQGGTEAFF.

The chain employs TRBV28 and TRBJ2-3; possibly TRBD2 for D (6 bases). Germline V gene sequence: CDR1 MDHEN, CDR2 SYDVKM. Trimming took off 2 bases at V and 4 bases at J, with 16 bases between the two ends. This CDR3 has 16 residues. CDR3 nucleotide sequence: TGTGCCAGCAGTTTACTAACCCCCGGGACTTCAGATACGCAGTATTTT. Amino acid sequence: CASSLLTPGTSDTQYF. The full variable domain, completed using reference TRBV28 and TRBJ2-3, is DVKVTQSSRYLVKRTGEKVFLECVQDMDHENMFWYRQDPGLGLRLIYFSYDVKMKEKGDIPEGYSVSREKKERFSLILESASTNQTSMYLCASSLLTPGTSDTQYFGPGTRLTVL.

CDR3: CASSQQGKNIQYF. CDR3 in DNA: TGTGCCAGCAGTCAACAGGGGAAAAACATTCAGTACTTC. The chain is built from TRBV25-1 and TRBJ2-4; TRBD1 agrees at 7 bases. The CDR3 loop spans 13 amino acids. Unmatched junction bases numbered 2, after V lost 5 bases and J lost 4 bases. Germline assignment: CDR1 MGHDK and CDR2 SYGVNS.